This TCR beta chain was observed in a study of radiotherapy plus CTLA-4 blockade in lung cancer. Notes on the study in general: Reports identified early blood T cell clone dynamics, with interferon-beta, as the best response predictor. TCR clones of tumor origin grew in blood after radiotherapy plus ipilimumab.

This clone has only a few counts. The antigen is unknown. TCRdb keeps only in-frame clones here, not all; method: immunoSEQ multiplex PCR. The sample lists 90,000 to 100,000 clones, approximately 72% occurring once. CDR1 LNHDA and CDR2 SQIVND come from the germline V gene (reference sequence). Trimming at V came to 3 bases and at J to 7 bases, leaving 0 bases not matched to a gene. The CDR3 extends over 12 amino acids. Focal radiation and CTLA-4 blockade (ipilimumab) were tested in chemo-refractory metastatic non-small-cell lung cancer patients. J is TRBJ1-2 and V is TRBV19; 9 nucleotides match TRBD1. This receptor was taken from a human donor with non-small cell lung cancer who had a partial response to radiotherapy plus ipilimumab. Some clones in this sample may be carry-over from other donors' samples. Material: peripheral blood, obtained from a patient treated with radiotherapy plus ipilimumab. The DNA for the CDR3 is TGTGCCAGTAGTATGGGACAGGGTGGCTACACCTTC. Its translation: CASSMGQGGYTF.